These 9 T cell receptor beta chains share one sample of origin, sequenced in a study of OX40 agonist ivuxolimab in advanced cancers. Preparation of the library involved the immunoSEQ multiplex PCR assay. TCRdb took this table from immuneACCESS and kept in-frame rearrangements with V and J called. Such tables lack part of the clones; where checked against another copy, unresolved V genes explain under half of the gap, and the rest is unexplained. The sample table shows about 79,000 clones, and approximately 81% are seen once. 3.5% to 6% of the sample lies in the top ten. The sequenced sample was CD4+ or CD8+ T cells sorted from blood, obtained in a trial of the OX40 agonist ivuxolimab. All receptors derive from an adult with an advanced solid tumor such as melanoma, head and neck, liver or kidney cancer.

This clone was recorded only once. The CDR3 is CASSQSTAGGTEAFF. Here the CDR3 DNA reads TGCGCCAGCAGCCAATCAACTGCGGGGGGCACTGAAGCTTTCTTT. This sequence joins TRBV4-1 and TRBJ1-1; the D gene is possibly TRBD1 (5 bases). Germline V lookup: CDR1 MGHRA, CDR2 YSYEKL. This CDR3 region has 15 residues. Trimming shortened V by 2 bases and J by 4 bases, and 14 bases separated the two germline ends.

This rearrangement joins TRBV14 to TRBJ2-3; D not resolved. V was shortened by 4 bases and J by 4 bases, with 12 bases between the two germline ends. The CDR3 consists of 14 residues. Germline assignment: CDR1 SGHDN and CDR2 FVKESK. CDR3 residues: CASSPGLGADTQYF. DNA for the CDR3: TGTGCCAGCAGCCCCGGTCTAGGCGCAGATACGCAGTATTTT.

V and J are TRBV5-1 and TRBJ1-1; possible D gene TRBD1, 5 bases. CDR1 SGHRS and CDR2 YFSETQ come from the germline V gene. Trimming shortened V by 0 bases and J by 6 bases, and 9 bases separated the two germline ends. The length of the CDR3 is 13 residues. CDR3: CASSLAGRSEAFF. Written as DNA, the CDR3 is TGCGCCAGCAGCTTGGCGGGGCGCTCTGAAGCTTTCTTT. The whole variable domain, remainder taken from reference TRBV5-1 and TRBJ1-1, is KAGVTQTPRYLIKTRGQQVTLSCSPISGHRSVSWYQQTPGQGLQFLFEYFSETQRNKGNFPGRFSGRQFSNSRSEMNVSTLELGDSALYLCASSLAGRSEAFFGQGTRLTVV.

The gene calls are TRBV6-5 and TRBJ2-3; tentative D call: TRBD1 (6 bases). The germline gives CDR1 MNHEY, CDR2 SVGAGI. The CDR3 has 15 residues. V gave up 5 bases and J gave up 2 bases, with 14 bases separating them. The DNA for the CDR3 is TGTGCCAGCAGTAAACAGGGCTGGGTCACAGATACGCAGTATTTT. Its protein is CASSKQGWVTDTQYF.

The genes are TRBV15 and TRBJ1-4, with 7 bases that match TRBD1. After removal of 5 bases from V and 4 bases from J, the junction contained 4 bases not matched to a gene. The germline CDR1 and CDR2 sequences are LNHNV and YYDKDF (reference sequence). The CDR3 has 14 residues. As DNA, the CDR3 is TGTGCCACCAGCCGGGACAGAATTAATGAAAAACTGTTTTTT. Translation: CATSRDRINEKLFF. Based on the CDR3 plus reference TRBV15 and TRBJ1-4, the full variable domain is DAMVIQNPRYQVTQFGKPVTLSCSQTLNHNVMYWYQQKSSQAPKLLFHYYDKDFNNEADTPDNFQSRRPNTSFCFLDIRSPGLGDTAMYLCATSRDRINEKLFFGSGTQLSVL.

Details on this clone: Relative to the germline gene, one junction end is altered; a read error may explain this. The chain recombines TRBV11-3 with TRBJ2-5, with TRBD2 matching over 7 bases. Germline V CDR1 and CDR2: SGHNT, YENEEA. This CDR3 is 15 amino acids long. The CDR3 loop reads CASSPEDSGRETQYF. CDR3 coding DNA: TGCGCCAGCAGCCCCGAGGATAGCGGGCGGGAGACCCAGTACTTC.

The chain has TRBV5-1 and TRBJ2-1; D is possibly TRBD2 (6 bases). This CDR3 has 15 amino acids. V gave up 6 bases and J gave up 9 bases, with 22 bases separating them. From germline, CDR1 is SGHRS and CDR2 YFSETQ. The CDR3 here is CASKNPGDFAGEQFF. The CDR3 nucleotides are TGCGCCAGCAAAAATCCGGGGGACTTTGCGGGTGAGCAGTTCTTC.

This chain connects TRBV5-6 to TRBJ2-7; TRBD1 matches 10 bases. With V trimmed by 4 bases and J by 6 bases, 10 bases remained unmatched. The CDR3 has 15 residues. Germline values: CDR1 SGHDT, CDR2 YYEEEE. The CDR3, as DNA: TGTGCCAGCAGCGCCAGCCGGGACAGGGGCCGCGAGCAGTACTTC. Translating gives CASSASRDRGREQYF.

V is TRBV15 and J is TRBJ1-5; no firm D call. V was pared by 6 bases and J by 0 bases, with 12 bases between. Germline V gene data show CDR1 as LNHNV and CDR2 as YYDKDF (reference sequence). The CDR3 loop spans 15 amino acids. The DNA of the CDR3 is TGTGCCACCAGAGGTGGATCTTATAGCAATCAGCCCCAGCATTTT. Its protein is CATRGGSYSNQPQHF.